This TCR beta chain derives from a study of control samples from healthy donors and cancer patients. Germline V gene data show CDR1 as SGHDN and CDR2 as FVKESK. CDR3 length: 14 amino acids. The ends were cut back, 0 bases at V and 8 bases at J, with 13 bases in the middle. Generated by immunoSEQ multiplex PCR, the TCRdb table keeps only in-frame clones and is missing some. Among hundreds of thousands of clones, over 70% were seen once, and the ten largest hold more than 10%. This TCR was recovered from a woman aged 60-70 years with lung cancer. The sample consisted of PBMCs. The chain links TRBV14 to TRBJ1-2; D is perhaps TRBD1 (5 bases). The CDR3: CASSQEGRGTGYTF. As DNA, the CDR3 is TGTGCCAGCAGCCAAGAAGGACGGGGGACCGGCTACACCTTC.